This is a list of T cell receptor beta chains from one sample in a study of blood T cell repertoires in COVID-19. Assay used: immunoSEQ multiplex PCR; TCRdb lists only in-frame clones, some missing. The sample consists of 88,000 or so clones, approximately 90% of them appearing once. The sample taken for sequencing was PBMCs or T cells enriched from blood (not recorded which). The receptor set was obtained from a woman aged 50 to 65 with acute COVID-19. The CDR3 runs from the conserved cysteine through the conserved F or W. The D gene is left open where the match is weak. Rows may omit the clone size; those that give it use once, few, many or a size class.

CDR3	DNA	length	V	J	D	size
CASKPKRVRNTDTQYF	TGTGCCAGCAAACCCAAGAGGGTCCGGAACACAGATACGCAGTATTTT	16	TRBV27	TRBJ2-3	-	-
CATSDRGRGAFF	TGTGCCACCTCGGACAGGGGGAGGGGAGCTTTCTTT	12	TRBV24-1	TRBJ1-1	TRBD1	-
CASSARGGARTDTQYF	TGTGCCAGCTCAGCCCGGGGGGGGGCCCGCACAGATACGCAGTATTTT	16	TRBV18	TRBJ2-3	TRBD2	once
CASSLAPQETQYF	TGTGCCAGCAGCCTAGCACCACAAGAGACCCAGTACTTC	13	TRBV14	TRBJ2-5	-	few
CASSEGAGARNTIYF	TGTGCCAGCAGTGAAGGGGCAGGGGCGAGAAACACCATATATTTT	15	TRBV2	TRBJ1-3	-	few
CASNQQGGTEAFF	TGTGCCAGCAACCAGCAGGGGGGCACTGAAGCTTTCTTT	13	TRBV6-5	TRBJ1-1	TRBD1	-
CASSQGDSDNSPLHF	TGTGCCAGCAGCCAAGGGGACAGCGATAATTCACCCCTCCACTTT	15	TRBV4-2	TRBJ1-6	TRBD1	-
CASSGAGSSYNEQFF	TGTGCCAGCAGTGGAGCGGGTAGCTCCTACAATGAGCAGTTCTTC	15	TRBV27	TRBJ2-1	-	-
CAIRNLDRDLSGELFF	TGTGCCATCAGGAACCTGGACAGGGATCTGTCCGGGGAGCTGTTTTTT	16	TRBV10-3	TRBJ2-2	TRBD1	-
CATPVQGAEQYF	TGTGCCACCCCAGTTCAGGGGGCCGAGCAGTACTTC	12	TRBV12-3/TRBV12-4	TRBJ2-7	TRBD1	-
CASSQGPRDLSYNEQFF	TGTGCCAGCAGCCAAGGTCCGCGGGACCTCTCCTACAATGAGCAGTTCTTC	17	TRBV4-2	TRBJ2-1	-	-
CASSRRGGSDYGYTF	TGTGCCAGCAGCCGTAGAGGGGGCTCGGACTATGGCTACACCTTC	15	TRBV9	TRBJ1-2	TRBD1	-
CASSFAQGRSVFF	TGTGCCAGCAGTTTCGCGCAGGGTCGATCGGTGTTTTTT	13	TRBV28	TRBJ2-2	-	-
CASSLAVTGENYGYTF	TGTGCCAGCAGCTTAGCGGTCACAGGGGAAAACTATGGCTACACCTTC	16	TRBV7-9	TRBJ1-2	TRBD1	-
CASSSPASAGGNSPLHF	TGTGCCAGCAGTTCCCCAGCGTCCGCAGGGGGAAATTCACCCCTCCACTTT	17	TRBV27	TRBJ1-6	TRBD1	-
CASRISGDGYTF	TGTGCCAGCAGAATCTCAGGGGATGGCTACACCTTC	12	TRBV2	TRBJ1-2	-	-
CASSLTGVGTEAFF	TGTGCCAGCAGCCTCACAGGGGTGGGCACTGAAGCTTTCTTT	14	TRBV3-1/TRBV3-2	TRBJ1-1	TRBD1	-